The 25 T cell receptor beta chains below were found in one sample sequenced in a study of PD-1 blockade in classical Hodgkin lymphoma. Time point defined: cycle 4 day 1 (C4D1), after less than 7 weeks of nivolumab. There was relapse after autologous stem cell transplantation in every patient, and there was variation in brentuximab vedotin exposure. The method was immunoSEQ multiplex PCR; TCRdb's version includes in-frame clones alone and lacks a portion of them. This sample has around 40,000 clones; 77% occur once, and the top ten carry roughly 9.2%. Sequenced here: peripheral blood mononuclear cells (PBMCs), sampled before the fourth cycle of nivolumab. These TCRs come from a human donor with classical Hodgkin lymphoma.

This clone was counted between two and nine times. The chain uses TRBV30 and TRBJ1-1, with D unclear. Trimming stripped 2 bases from V and 0 bases from J, with 7 bases between. The CDR3 is 13 residues long. Germline-derived CDR1 and CDR2 are GTSNPN and SVGIG (reference sequence). The CDR3 region has the DNA TGTGCCTGGAGTTTATCTATGAACACTGAAGCTTTCTTT. This translates into CAWSLSMNTEAFF.

Judged by abundance, this clone is large. V is TRBV4-2 and J is TRBJ2-3, with no clear D. Germline CDR1 and CDR2: LGHNA and YNFKEQ. The CDR3 spans 16 residues. With 1 base removed from V and 4 bases from J, the gap between germline ends came to 15 bases. The DNA of the CDR3 is TGTGCCAGCAGCCAAGTGTGGGCCGCCCCTCCAGATACGCAGTATTTT. Its protein product is CASSQVWAAPPDTQYF.

The chain combines TRBV7-2 with TRBJ1-3, with D maybe TRBD1 (5 bases). V lost 1 base to trimming and J lost 4 bases, with 11 bases between them. This CDR3 spans 15 amino acids. Germline CDR1 is SGHTA and CDR2 is FQGNSA. CDR3 sequence reads: CASSLGRVLGNTIYF. The CDR3 DNA follows: TGTGCCAGCAGCTTAGGCAGGGTATTGGGAAACACCATATATTTT.

This chain uses TRBV13 with TRBJ1-1; D is ambiguous. The CDR3 runs to 11 residues. Between the trimmed V and J ends, which lost 5 bases and 6 bases, there was a span of 7 bases. Per the germline V gene, CDR1 is PRHDT and CDR2 is FYEKMQ (reference sequence). The CDR3 nucleotides read TGTGCCAGCAGCCAGGTGGCTGAAGCTTTCTTT. Protein sequence: CASSQVAEAFF.

The chain recombines TRBV28 with TRBJ2-1, with unresolved D. Germline values: CDR1 MDHEN, CDR2 SYDVKM. The germline V and J ends were trimmed by 3 bases and 7 bases, with 16 bases remaining between them. This CDR3 spans 15 amino acids. CDR3: CASSFRQIGENEQFF. CDR3 sequence (DNA): TGTGCCAGCAGTTTTCGCCAAATCGGTGAGAATGAGCAGTTCTTC.

The chain joins TRBV5-1 to TRBJ1-2; TRBD1 matches at 11 bases. V lost 4 bases and J lost 6; bases outside the gene matches: 8. The CDR3 has 15 residues. CDR1 and CDR2 from the germline V gene are SGHRS and YFSETQ. This CDR3 reads CASSLRTGGDDGYTF. DNA for the CDR3: TGCGCCAGCAGCCTCCGGACAGGGGGCGACGATGGCTACACCTTC. Full variable domain (outside the CDR3, taken from reference TRBV5-1 and TRBJ1-2): KAGVTQTPRYLIKTRGQQVTLSCSPISGHRSVSWYQQTPGQGLQFLFEYFSETQRNKGNFPGRFSGRQFSNSRSEMNVSTLELGDSALYLCASSLRTGGDDGYTFGSGTRLTVV.

This rearrangement joins TRBV10-1 to TRBJ1-4, with D possibly matching TRBD1 (6 bases). Germline lookup yields CDR1 WNHNN and CDR2 SYGVQD (reference sequence). CDR3 length equals 15 residues. Trimming took 4 bases from V and 8 from J, leaving 17 bases between them. The chain's CDR3 is CASSGETGGGEKLFF. The CDR3 DNA is TGCGCCAGCAGTGGAGAGACAGGCGGGGGGGAAAAACTGTTTTTT.

This chain links TRBV7-6 with TRBJ2-1; D may be TRBD1 (8 bases). CDR1 is SGHVS, CDR2 FNYEAQ, per germline. Trimming removed 9 bases at V and 6 bases at J, with 27 bases between. The CDR3 has 17 amino acids. The CDR3 sequence is CASQYSGGGQELNEQFF. The CDR3 coding sequence is TGTGCCAGTCAATATAGTGGGGGGGGACAGGAACTCAATGAGCAGTTCTTC.

This clone has just one count. The genes are TRBV19 and TRBJ1-1; D perhaps matches TRBD1 (6 bases). The V end was cut by 5 bases, the J end by 4 bases, with 20 bases between. This CDR3 has 16 residues. Germline V gives CDR1 LNHDA, CDR2 SQIVND (reference sequence). CDR3: CASSHRETGRGTEAFF. As DNA, the CDR3 is TGTGCCAGTAGTCATCGAGAGACAGGACGAGGCACTGAAGCTTTCTTT.

The V and J genes are TRBV6-6 and TRBJ2-7; 9 positions match TRBD1. The CDR3 spans 13 residues. CDR1 is MNHNY and CDR2 is SVGAGI in the germline V gene (reference sequence). Germline trimming cut 8 bases from V and 6 bases from J; bases unmatched to any gene: 8. The CDR3 DNA reads as TGTGCCAGCGGATCCGGGACAGGGCCCGAGCAGTACTTC. Its protein is CASGSGTGPEQYF.

The rearrangement uses TRBV2 and TRBJ1-2; D remains unclear. Germline assignment: CDR1 SNHLY and CDR2 FYNNEI. This CDR3 region has 14 residues. Trimming shortened V by 7 bases and J by 2 bases, and 14 bases separated the two germline ends. CDR3 nucleotides: TGTGCCAGCATCCTACGTCGGGTGAACTATGGCTACACCTTC. Translating gives CASILRRVNYGYTF.

The chain recombines TRBV5-1 with TRBJ1-3, with D tentatively TRBD1 (5 bases). Trimming took off 0 bases at V and 4 bases at J, with 11 bases between the two ends. This CDR3 region has 15 residues. Germline values: CDR1 SGHRS, CDR2 YFSETQ. The CDR3 coding sequence is TGCGCCAGCAGCTTGGAAGGGGTTGCCGGAAACACCATATATTTT. The encoded protein is CASSLEGVAGNTIYF.

The rearrangement links TRBV19 to TRBJ1-2, with no clear D. The germline gives CDR1 LNHDA, CDR2 SQIVND (reference sequence). The ends were cut back, 3 bases at V and 2 bases at J, with 7 bases in the middle. This CDR3 has 13 amino acids. Here the CDR3 reads CASSMDGNYGYTF. The DNA of the CDR3 is TGTGCCAGTAGTATGGACGGAAACTATGGCTACACCTTC.

The V call is TRBV19, the J call TRBJ1-1; 9 positions match TRBD1. With 6 bases clipped from V and 3 bases from J, the junction kept 8 bases outside the gene matches. The CDR3 consists of 15 residues. Per germline, CDR1 LNHDA and CDR2 SQIVND (reference sequence). The CDR3 region is CASRGGQGRDTEAFF. The CDR3 region has the DNA TGTGCCAGTAGAGGAGGACAGGGGAGAGACACTGAAGCTTTCTTT. The variable domain in full, with the rest retrieved from reference TRBV19 and TRBJ1-1, is DGGITQSPKYLFRKEGQNVTLSCEQNLNHDAMYWYRQDPGQGLRLIYYSQIVNDFQKGDIAEGYSVSREKKESFPLTVTSAQKNPTAFYLCASRGGQGRDTEAFFGQGTRLTVV.

This clone occurred a few times. The chain joins TRBV10-3 to TRBJ1-1; D is unresolved. Germline CDR1 is ENHRY and CDR2 is SYGVKD. The CDR3 loop spans 13 amino acids. Trimming cost V 6 bases and J 5 bases, with 13 bases left between them. The CDR3 bases are TGTGCCATCAGGACAACGCTTTATACTGAAGCTTTCTTT. Protein product: CAIRTTLYTEAFF.

The genes are TRBV11-2 and TRBJ1-3; D gene uncertain. The CDR3 length is 12 residues. CDR1 and CDR2 from the germline V gene are SGHAT and FQNNGV. V lost 1 base and J 4 bases, leaving 2 bases between the germline ends. CDR3 nucleotides: TGTGCCAGCAGCTTAGGCGGAAACACCATATATTTT. Its translation: CASSLGGNTIYF.

The chain carries TRBV30 and TRBJ2-7; D might be TRBD2 (6 bases). The CDR3 sequence is 13 residues long. Deletions cut 1 base from V and 4 bases from J, with 11 bases between. From germline, CDR1 is GTSNPN and CDR2 SVGIG (reference sequence). This CDR3 is CAWSGSGRYEQYF. The CDR3 nucleotides read TGTGCCTGGAGTGGGTCTGGGAGGTACGAGCAGTACTTC.

As regards this clone: The sample contains more than one DNA sequence encoding this CDR3. The chain combines TRBV18 with TRBJ1-2; D is ambiguous. V dropped 2 bases and J dropped 4 bases, with 8 bases sitting between them. The CDR3 runs 13 residues. Germline loops: CDR1 KGHSH, CDR2 LQKENI. CDR3 DNA: TGTGCCAGCTCACCAGACCGAGTCTATGGCTACACCTTC. This encodes CASSPDRVYGYTF.

A few counts support this clone. V usage is TRBV7-9 and J usage is TRBJ2-5; 7 bases match TRBD1. The CDR3 runs to 15 residues. CDR1 is SEHNR, CDR2 FQNEAQ, per germline (reference sequence). The J segment lost 4 bases and the V segment lost 5 bases, leaving 10 bases of the junction unmatched. The CDR3, as DNA: TGTGCCAGCAGCCACAGGGGTTCGCCGTTAGAGACCCAGTACTTC. Translation: CASSHRGSPLETQYF.

The chain uses TRBV14 and TRBJ2-3; 13 bases map to TRBD2. CDR3 length: 17 amino acids. The V gene end was trimmed by 4 bases and the J gene end by 5 bases; junction bases not matched to a gene: 9. Per germline, CDR1 SGHDN and CDR2 FVKESK. The CDR3 protein is CASSLRSGLAGRDTQYF. DNA for the CDR3: TGTGCCAGCAGCCTAAGGTCGGGACTAGCGGGGAGAGATACGCAGTATTTT.

This chain connects TRBV15 to TRBJ2-1; the match to TRBD2 covers 13 bases. The V segment lost 0 bases and the J segment 4 bases; nucleotides outside the gene matches: 3. There are 17 residues in the CDR3. The germline V gene encodes CDR1 LNHNV and CDR2 YYDKDF (reference sequence). As DNA, the CDR3 is TGTGCCACCAGCAGAGAACTAGCGGGGGGGCCTTACAATGAGCAGTTCTTC. Translated, it gives CATSRELAGGPYNEQFF.

The chain couples TRBV19 to TRBJ2-1; no clear D. The CDR3 has 14 amino acids. Germline V CDR1 and CDR2: LNHDA, SQIVND (reference sequence). V was pared by 0 bases and J by 7 bases, with 10 bases between. This CDR3 is CASSIERSGNEQFF. The CDR3 nucleotides read TGTGCCAGTAGTATAGAGCGGAGTGGGAATGAGCAGTTCTTC.

V is TRBV10-3 and J is TRBJ1-6; D is ambiguous. The V gene lost 3 bases and the J gene lost 4 bases, with 13 bases spanning the gap. Germline CDR1 reads ENHRY; CDR2 reads SYGVKD. The CDR3 is made up of 16 amino acids. The CDR3 loop reads CAISDGVGRYNSPLHF. CDR3 nucleotide sequence: TGTGCCATCAGTGATGGGGTCGGGAGGTATAATTCACCCCTCCACTTT.

The chain links TRBV6-4 to TRBJ1-1; 7 nucleotides agree with TRBD1. CDR1 and CDR2 from the germline V gene are MRHNA and SNTAGT. The CDR3 sequence is 13 residues long. Trimming cost V 4 bases and J 3 bases; bases outside gene matches: 2. CDR3 sequence (DNA): TGTGCCAGCAGTGTTGACAGGGACACTGAAGCTTTCTTT. Its translation: CASSVDRDTEAFF.

This clone was seen once. The V and J genes are TRBV19 and TRBJ1-5, with 9 bases lining up with TRBD1. The germline V gene encodes CDR1 LNHDA and CDR2 SQIVND (reference sequence). The CDR3 has 16 amino acids. With V trimmed by 3 bases and J by 4 bases, 7 bases remained unmatched. For the CDR3, the DNA is TGTGCCAGTAGTATTACCCACAGGGGGCGTAATCAGCCCCAGCATTTT. It encodes CASSITHRGRNQPQHF. The whole variable domain, remainder taken from reference TRBV19 and TRBJ1-5, is DGGITQSPKYLFRKEGQNVTLSCEQNLNHDAMYWYRQDPGQGLRLIYYSQIVNDFQKGDIAEGYSVSREKKESFPLTVTSAQKNPTAFYLCASSITHRGRNQPQHFGDGTRLSIL.